The rows below give T cell receptor beta chains drawn from one sample of a study of blood T cell repertoires in COVID-19. The method was immunoSEQ multiplex PCR; TCRdb's version includes in-frame clones alone and lacks a portion of them. The sample has around 180,000 clones; roughly 77% are singletons. Input material: peripheral blood. The receptors come from a man between 65 and 85 years old with active or convalescent COVID-19. Both conserved end residues are trimmed from each CDR3.

CDR3 length: 13
J gene: TRBJ2-6
V gene: TRBV5-6
CDR3 protein: ASSPEGYGANVLT

CDR3 length: 12
J gene: TRBJ1-4
V gene: TRBV5-1
CDR3 protein: ASSIRDMNEKLF

CDR3 length: 14
J gene: TRBJ2-6
V gene: TRBV20-1
CDR3 protein: SASQAGASGANVLT

CDR3 length: 16
J gene: TRBJ2-7
V gene: TRBV18
CDR3 protein: ASSPFPSGQTRTYEQY

CDR3 length: 12
J gene: TRBJ1-1
V gene: TRBV6-5
CDR3 protein: ASSRDRRDTEAF

CDR3 length: 13
J gene: TRBJ2-1
V gene: TRBV5-1
CDR3 protein: ASSLGQGLMDEQF

CDR3 length: 11
J gene: TRBJ2-7
V gene: TRBV19
CDR3 protein: ASSEDRGYEQY

CDR3 length: 12
J gene: TRBJ2-7
V gene: TRBV19
CDR3 protein: ASSIGQDSYEQY

CDR3 length: 13
J gene: TRBJ1-1
V gene: TRBV3-1/TRBV3-2
CDR3 protein: ASGRDSLGSTEAF

CDR3 length: 14
J gene: TRBJ2-3
V gene: TRBV6-5
CDR3 protein: ASSYSLAGLADTQY

CDR3 length: 11
J gene: TRBJ1-2
V gene: TRBV6-5
CDR3 protein: ASSYSTVYGYT

CDR3 length: 13
J gene: TRBJ1-6
V gene: TRBV18
CDR3 protein: ASSPSAGNNSPLH

CDR3 length: 12
J gene: TRBJ2-1
V gene: TRBV27
CDR3 protein: ASTPAGGYNEQF

CDR3 length: 13
J gene: TRBJ2-3
V gene: TRBV5-1
CDR3 protein: ASSLVTGSTDTQY

CDR3 length: 13
J gene: TRBJ2-2
V gene: TRBV7-7
CDR3 protein: ASSPTGVNTGELF

CDR3 length: 14
J gene: TRBJ2-2
V gene: TRBV3-1/TRBV3-2
CDR3 protein: ASSQGRGANTGELF

CDR3 length: 10
J gene: TRBJ2-5
V gene: TRBV7-9
CDR3 protein: ASKGQGETQY

CDR3 length: 12
J gene: TRBJ2-3
V gene: TRBV5-1
CDR3 protein: ASSLGRGPDTQY

CDR3 length: 13
J gene: TRBJ2-2
V gene: TRBV11-3
CDR3 protein: ASSVSGGITGELF

CDR3 length: 16
J gene: TRBJ2-1
V gene: TRBV15
CDR3 protein: ATSRDRASRSSYNEQF

CDR3 length: 11
J gene: TRBJ1-1
V gene: TRBV5-1
CDR3 protein: ASSLAVNTEAF

CDR3 length: 12
J gene: TRBJ2-3
V gene: TRBV9
CDR3 protein: ASSPPGVTDTQY

CDR3 length: 13
J gene: TRBJ2-7
V gene: TRBV5-1
CDR3 protein: ASRQGLAGSYEQY

CDR3 length: 13
J gene: TRBJ2-1
V gene: TRBV5-1
CDR3 protein: ASSVGLADEDEQF

CDR3 length: 14
J gene: TRBJ2-5
V gene: TRBV7-9
CDR3 protein: ASSDRRGTDQETQY

CDR3 length: 13
J gene: TRBJ1-2
V gene: TRBV25-1
CDR3 protein: ASSGIPGQGYGYT

CDR3 length: 13
J gene: TRBJ2-2
V gene: TRBV18
CDR3 protein: ASSGQGTNTGELF

CDR3 length: 14
J gene: TRBJ2-1
V gene: TRBV6-4
CDR3 protein: ASSAAWGGVNNEQF

CDR3 length: 13
J gene: TRBJ2-5
V gene: TRBV7-2
CDR3 protein: ASSDSRGPQETQY

CDR3 length: 12
J gene: TRBJ2-3
V gene: TRBV25-1
CDR3 protein: ASRGTRGSDTQY

CDR3 length: 13
J gene: TRBJ2-1
V gene: TRBV5-1
CDR3 protein: ASSFRDIPPNEQF

CDR3 length: 12
J gene: TRBJ1-1
V gene: TRBV6-5
CDR3 protein: ASSYRGMNTEAF

CDR3 length: 15
J gene: TRBJ1-4
V gene: TRBV7-6
CDR3 protein: ASSLTGWGGTNEKLF

CDR3 length: 13
J gene: TRBJ2-5
V gene: TRBV11-2
CDR3 protein: ASSLSGGALETQY

CDR3 length: 10
J gene: TRBJ1-1
V gene: TRBV12-3/TRBV12-4
CDR3 protein: ASSSQLTEAF

CDR3 length: 13
J gene: TRBJ2-3
V gene: TRBV6-2/TRBV6-3
CDR3 protein: ASSPAWGVTDTQY

CDR3 length: 10
J gene: TRBJ1-2
V gene: TRBV5-4
CDR3 protein: ASSPETDTYT

CDR3 length: 11
J gene: TRBJ1-1
V gene: TRBV10-3
CDR3 protein: AISGGQGTEAF

CDR3 length: 16
J gene: TRBJ1-1
V gene: TRBV6-1
CDR3 protein: ASSDMRGTVFMNTEAF

CDR3 length: 14
J gene: TRBJ1-5
V gene: TRBV28
CDR3 protein: ASRPWDKGGNQPQH

CDR3 length: 12
J gene: TRBJ1-2
V gene: TRBV5-1
CDR3 protein: ASSPGQSNYGYT